Listed below are T cell receptor beta chains from one sample, sequenced in a study of blood T cell repertoires in COVID-19. Some clones are missing from TCRdb's copy, which holds only in-frame ones; the method was immunoSEQ multiplex PCR. The sample lists roughly 150,000 clones; approximately 86% were seen once. The sample consisted of peripheral blood. The receptors were sampled from a woman of 80 years or more with COVID-19, enrolled during active disease. Both conserved end residues are part of each CDR3. D genes are given only for firm matches. Clone size is stated in some rows and not others, as once, few, many or a class when expanded.

j_call,clone_size,cdr3_length,d_call,v_call,cdr3_nt,cdr3_aa
TRBJ2-1,NA,11,NA,TRBV20-1,TGCAGTGCTAAGGGGCAGGTTGAGCAGTTCTTC,CSAKGQVEQFF
TRBJ1-2,NA,14,NA,TRBV28,TGTGCCAGCAGTCAAGGGGGGGCCCACTATGGCTACACCTTC,CASSQGGAHYGYTF
TRBJ2-7,NA,12,NA,TRBV5-6,TGTGCCAGCACCCCAGGGAAGGGACATATGTACTTC,CASTPGKGHMYF
TRBJ2-7,few,11,NA,TRBV20-1,TGCAGTGCGGGAGCCTCCTACGAGCAGTACTTC,CSAGASYEQYF
TRBJ1-1,NA,14,NA,TRBV5-4,TGTGCCAGCAGCTTGGCCCTGGGAGTCACTGAAGCTTTCTTT,CASSLALGVTEAFF
TRBJ1-2,NA,15,TRBD1,TRBV4-2,TGTGCCAGCAGCCAGAACCCGACAGGGGGCTATGGCTACACCTTC,CASSQNPTGGYGYTF
TRBJ1-2,NA,14,TRBD1,TRBV6-5,TGTGCCAGCAGAAGGACAGGGGGGGACTATGGCTACACCTTC,CASRRTGGDYGYTF
TRBJ2-1,NA,14,TRBD2,TRBV3-1/TRBV3-2,TGTGCCAGCAGCTCTACCAGGACTAGACATGAGCAGTTCTTC,CASSSTRTRHEQFF
TRBJ1-1,NA,13,NA,TRBV5-1,TGCGCCAGCAGCTTGGTAGACAGTAGTGAAGCTTTCTTT,CASSLVDSSEAFF
TRBJ1-4,NA,14,NA,TRBV27,TGTGCCAGCGGGTTAACAGGACCTCTTGAAAAACTGTTTTTT,CASGLTGPLEKLFF
TRBJ2-2,NA,14,NA,TRBV9,TGTGCCAGCAGGGAGGGCAGTTACACCGGGGAGCTGTTTTTT,CASREGSYTGELFF
TRBJ1-6,NA,14,TRBD1,TRBV9,TGTGCCAGCAGCGCAGACAGGGGAGGTTCACCCCTCCACTTT,CASSADRGGSPLHF
TRBJ2-7,NA,16,TRBD2,TRBV5-6,TGTGCCAGCAGCTTGGTAGGCGGGAGGAGCTCCTACGAGCAGTACTTC,CASSLVGGRSSYEQYF
TRBJ2-7,NA,14,TRBD2,TRBV9,TGTGCCAGCAGCGTAGGTAGCGGGAGTGGCGAGCAGTACTTC,CASSVGSGSGEQYF
TRBJ2-3,NA,15,TRBD1,TRBV6-5,TGTGCCAGCAGCTACGGACAGGGGGCAAAGGATACGCAGTATTTT,CASSYGQGAKDTQYF